Described below is a single T cell receptor beta chain sequence and its context. The entry originates in a study of metastatic and nonmetastatic thyroid tumors. Across the study: Both malignant and benign thyroid patients supplied peripheral blood and tumor or nodule tissue samples, across which the repertoires of these patients were then compared.

No treatment of any kind had been given to any patient before thyroid surgery. CDR3 size: 17 residues. From germline, CDR1 is SGHAT and CDR2 FQNNGV. V was cut by 0 bases and J by 2 bases, with 16 bases left in between. TCRdb re-called clones from the PCR reads using MiXCR. The data contain around 8,600 clones, 35% to 45% of them singletons. Sequencing was performed on tumor tissue. This rearrangement joins TRBV11-2 to TRBJ1-2; D possibly corresponds to TRBD1 (6 bases). This TCR derives from a female donor with papillary thyroid cancer or a benign thyroid nodule (not recorded which). Some clones in this sample may be carry-over from other donors' samples. CDR3 loop: CASSLEPGQLGNYGYTF. CDR3 nucleotides: TGTGCCAGCAGCTTAGAACCCGGACAGTTAGGAAACTATGGCTACACCTTC.